This TCR beta chain was retrieved from a study of blood T cell repertoires in COVID-19. The CDR3 is made up of 16 amino acids. CDR1 MNHNS and CDR2 SASEGT come from the germline V gene. V was shortened by 3 bases and J by 4 bases, with 18 bases between the two germline ends. The assay was immunoSEQ multiplex PCR, and TCRdb's table has in-frame clones only and misses some. The sample records hundreds of thousands of clones, roughly four fifths being singletons. The chain has TRBV6-1 and TRBJ1-1; weak D call: TRBD1 (5 bases). The sequenced sample consisted of PBMCs or T cells enriched from blood (not recorded which). The sequence was obtained from a woman in her fifties or sixties who had been exposed to COVID-19. CDR3 protein: CASSDWTSVGPTEAFF. The DNA for the CDR3 is TGTGCCAGCAGTGATTGGACATCCGTTGGACCCACTGAAGCTTTCTTT.